This T cell receptor beta chain came from a study of glioma-infiltrating T cells after dendritic cell vaccination. Study at large: Patients had newly diagnosed or recurrent glioblastoma and received dendritic cell vaccines. Between about 2002 and 2013, patients got autologous tumor lysate-pulsed dendritic cell vaccines.

The PCR used 60 V beta and 13 J beta primers. Only in-frame clones appear in the TCRdb table, and some are missing; sequencing was by immunoSEQ multiplex PCR. The sample holds approximately 67,000 clones, approximately 81% seen once. This CDR3 is built from 15 residues. CDR1 and CDR2 from the germline V gene are MGHRA and YSYEKL. V lost 1 base, J lost 4 bases, and 13 bases lay in between. The V call is TRBV4-1, the J call TRBJ1-2; D remains unclear. Source: blood, taken before dendritic cell vaccination. This TCR came from a human donor with glioblastoma. CDR3 in amino acids: CASSQVSESTYGYTF. The CDR3 coding sequence is TGCGCCAGCAGCCAAGTGTCGGAGAGTACCTATGGCTACACCTTC.